What follows is one T cell receptor (beta chain) and its context. Its antigen is unknown. The sample belongs to a study of cytomegalovirus exposure and HLA in healthy donors. Study results and limitations: The study assumed roughly uniform donor sequencing depth for presence/absence analyses. Earlier analysis yielded a pattern in which most TCR beta V segments were productive about 90% or about 30% of the time.

The length of the CDR3 is 15 residues. CDR1 is MGHRA and CDR2 is YSYEKL in the germline V gene. V was trimmed by 1 base and J by 1 base, leaving 7 bases between them. Both 60 Vbeta primers and 13 Jbeta primers went into the PCR. The assay was immunoSEQ multiplex PCR, and TCRdb's table has in-frame clones only and misses some. The table records 150,000 to 200,000 clones, about 73% of them present only once. The sequence derives from a woman aged 35 to 49 in good health and CMV-seronegative. Sequenced material: PBMCs. The genes are TRBV4-1 and TRBJ1-4; D possibly corresponds to TRBD1 (5 bases). The CDR3, as DNA: TGCGCCAGCAGCCAAGGACAGATAACTAATGAAAAACTGTTTTTT. Protein sequence: CASSQGQITNEKLFF.